A selection of T cell receptor beta chains follows, all from one sample in a study of CD8 T cells in Susac syndrome. Via MiXCR, TCRdb re-called the immunoSEQ multiplex PCR reads, giving one row per CDR3 protein. The data contain 150,000 to 200,000 distinct CDR3 sequences, around 94% of them singletons. The material sequenced was CD4+ T cells from PBMCs. The source of these receptors is a human donor with Susac syndrome. The conserved cysteine and the conserved F or W are not part of the CDR3 here. Not every row has a clone size; where given, it reads once, few, many or a size class.

CDR3 | V | size | J
SVNAGQGVGGYT | TRBV29-1 | - | TRBJ1-2
ASSLLVYSNQPQH | TRBV7-2 | - | TRBJ1-5
ASSHLSGGTDTQY | TRBV4-2 | - | TRBJ2-3
SANHRGLSNQPQH | TRBV20-1 | - | TRBJ1-5
ASSSGSNSNQPQH | TRBV5-1 | - | TRBJ1-5
ASSLRTGDNEQF | TRBV12-3/TRBV12-4 | - | TRBJ2-1
ASRPGPADSPLH | TRBV2 | - | TRBJ1-6
ATSLLRGDTGELF | TRBV15 | - | TRBJ2-2
ASSPTGLVTQY | TRBV18 | - | TRBJ2-5
ASSFGLGEAF | TRBV12-3/TRBV12-4 | - | TRBJ1-1
SVGGTGKSEQF | TRBV29-1 | - | TRBJ2-1
SANRGNLRDSPLH | TRBV20-1 | - | TRBJ1-6
ASSPGQIAYEQY | TRBV4-2 | - | TRBJ2-7
ASSQGDPWGGNYGYT | TRBV14 | - | TRBJ1-2
ASSSSYLTDTQY | TRBV4-2 | - | TRBJ2-3
SVFTQGQPQH | TRBV29-1 | - | TRBJ1-5
SVPSGIYGYT | TRBV29-1 | once | TRBJ1-2
AIRNRDRDTEAF | TRBV10-3 | - | TRBJ1-1
ASGLFNTEAF | TRBV12-5 | - | TRBJ1-1
ANRQVASPEQY | TRBV13 | - | TRBJ2-7
AISREGNEQF | TRBV10-3 | - | TRBJ2-1
ASSTLPGSSYEQY | TRBV19 | - | TRBJ2-7
ATSASGSGGQETQY | TRBV24-1 | - | TRBJ2-5
ASSQGAGSEKLF | TRBV4-3 | - | TRBJ1-4
SARVRGHSSYEQY | TRBV20-1 | - | TRBJ2-7
SALTSGGKRGSYNEQF | TRBV20-1 | - | TRBJ2-1
ASSQVAGGRGTQY | TRBV14 | - | TRBJ2-3